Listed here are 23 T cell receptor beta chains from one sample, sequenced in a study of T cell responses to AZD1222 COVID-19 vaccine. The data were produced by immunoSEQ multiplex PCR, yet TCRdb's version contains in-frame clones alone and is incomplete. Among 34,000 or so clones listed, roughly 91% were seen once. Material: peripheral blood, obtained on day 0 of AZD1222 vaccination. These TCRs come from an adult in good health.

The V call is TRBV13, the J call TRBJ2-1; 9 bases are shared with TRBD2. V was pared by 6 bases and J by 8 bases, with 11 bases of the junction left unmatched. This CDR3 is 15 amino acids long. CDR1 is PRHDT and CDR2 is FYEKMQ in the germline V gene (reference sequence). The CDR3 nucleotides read TGTGCCAGCAGGGCCGGGACTAGCTGGTTCGATGAGCAGTTCTTC. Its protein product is CASRAGTSWFDEQFF.

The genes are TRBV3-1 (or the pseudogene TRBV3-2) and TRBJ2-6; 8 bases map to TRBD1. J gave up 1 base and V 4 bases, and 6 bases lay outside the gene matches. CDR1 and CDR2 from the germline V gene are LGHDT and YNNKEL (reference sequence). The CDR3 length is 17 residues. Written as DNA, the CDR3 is TGTGCCAGCAGCCCTGACAGGGGCGAATCTGGGGCCAACGTCCTGACTTTC. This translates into CASSPDRGESGANVLTF.

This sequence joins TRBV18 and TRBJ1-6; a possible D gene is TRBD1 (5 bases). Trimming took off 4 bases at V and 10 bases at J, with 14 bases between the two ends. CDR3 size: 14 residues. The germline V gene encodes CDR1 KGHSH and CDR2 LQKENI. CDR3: CASSLDRRESPLHF. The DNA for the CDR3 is TGTGCCAGCTCACTAGACAGAAGGGAATCACCCCTCCACTTT. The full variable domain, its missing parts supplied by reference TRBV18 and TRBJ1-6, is NAGVMQNPRHLVRRRGQEARLRCSPMKGHSHVYWYRQLPEEGLKFMVYLQKENIIDESGMPKERFSAEFPKEGPSILRIQQVVRGDSAAYFCASSLDRRESPLHFGNGTRLTVT.

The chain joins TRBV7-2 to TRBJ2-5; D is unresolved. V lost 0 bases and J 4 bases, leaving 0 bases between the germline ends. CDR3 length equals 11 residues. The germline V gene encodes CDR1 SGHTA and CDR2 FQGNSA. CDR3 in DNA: TGTGCCAGCAGCTTAGCAGAGACCCAGTACTTC. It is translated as CASSLAETQYF.

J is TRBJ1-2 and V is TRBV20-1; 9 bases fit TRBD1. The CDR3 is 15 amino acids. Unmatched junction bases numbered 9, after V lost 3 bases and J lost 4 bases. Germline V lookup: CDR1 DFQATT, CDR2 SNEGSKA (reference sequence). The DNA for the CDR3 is TGCAGTGCTAGTGACATACAGGGGGCCAGCTATGGCTACACCTTC. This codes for CSASDIQGASYGYTF.

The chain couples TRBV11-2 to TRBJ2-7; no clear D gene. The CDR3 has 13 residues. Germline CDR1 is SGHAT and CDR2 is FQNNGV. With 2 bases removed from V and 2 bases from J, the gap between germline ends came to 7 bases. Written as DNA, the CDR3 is TGTGCCAGCAGCTTATGGGGAACCTACGAGCAGTACTTC. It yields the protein CASSLWGTYEQYF.

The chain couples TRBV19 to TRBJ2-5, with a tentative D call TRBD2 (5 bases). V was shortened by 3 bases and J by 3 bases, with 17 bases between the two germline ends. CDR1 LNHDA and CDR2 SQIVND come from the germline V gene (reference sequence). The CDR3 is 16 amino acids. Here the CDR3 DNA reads TGTGCCAGTAGTATCTCGACTCGGAGGATGGAAGAGACCCAGTACTTC. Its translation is CASSISTRRMEETQYF.

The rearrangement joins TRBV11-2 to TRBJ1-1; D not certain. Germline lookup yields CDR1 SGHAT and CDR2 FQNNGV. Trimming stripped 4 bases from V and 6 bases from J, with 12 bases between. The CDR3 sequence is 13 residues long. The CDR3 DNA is TGTGCCAGCAGCTCCCCCCAAACAGCTGAAGCTTTCTTT. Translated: CASSSPQTAEAFF.

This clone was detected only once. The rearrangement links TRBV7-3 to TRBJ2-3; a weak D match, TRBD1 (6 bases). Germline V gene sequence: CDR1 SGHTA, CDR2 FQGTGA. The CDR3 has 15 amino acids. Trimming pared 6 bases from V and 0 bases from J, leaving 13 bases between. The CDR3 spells CASSSGATSTDTQYF. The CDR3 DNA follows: TGTGCCAGCAGTTCAGGGGCAACTAGCACAGATACGCAGTATTTT.

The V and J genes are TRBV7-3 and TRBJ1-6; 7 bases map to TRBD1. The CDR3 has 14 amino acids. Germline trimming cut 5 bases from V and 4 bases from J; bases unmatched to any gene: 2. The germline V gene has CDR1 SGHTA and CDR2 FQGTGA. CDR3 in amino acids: CASSPGQYNSPLHF. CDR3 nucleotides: TGTGCCAGCAGCCCGGGACAGTATAATTCACCCCTCCACTTT.

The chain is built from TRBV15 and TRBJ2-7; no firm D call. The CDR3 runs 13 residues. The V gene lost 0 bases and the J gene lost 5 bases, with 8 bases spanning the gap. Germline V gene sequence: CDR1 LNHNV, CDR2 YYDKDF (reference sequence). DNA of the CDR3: TGTGCCACCAGCAGAGATCAAGTCAACGAGCAGTACTTC. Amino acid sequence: CATSRDQVNEQYF. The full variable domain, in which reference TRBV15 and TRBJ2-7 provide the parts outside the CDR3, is DAMVIQNPRYQVTQFGKPVTLSCSQTLNHNVMYWYQQKSSQAPKLLFHYYDKDFNNEADTPDNFQSRRPNTSFCFLDIRSPGLGDTAMYLCATSRDQVNEQYFGPGTRLTVT.

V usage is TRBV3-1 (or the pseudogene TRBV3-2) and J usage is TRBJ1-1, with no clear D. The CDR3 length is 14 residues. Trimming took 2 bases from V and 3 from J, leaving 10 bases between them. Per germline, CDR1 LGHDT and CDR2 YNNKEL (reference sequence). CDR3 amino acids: CASSQRDWDTEAFF. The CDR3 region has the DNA TGTGCCAGCAGCCAAAGGGATTGGGACACTGAAGCTTTCTTT.

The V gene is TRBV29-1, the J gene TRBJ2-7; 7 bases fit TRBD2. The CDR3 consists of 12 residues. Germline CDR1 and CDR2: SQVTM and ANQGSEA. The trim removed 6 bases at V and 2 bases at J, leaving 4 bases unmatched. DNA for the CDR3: TGCAGCGTCCCGGGAGGCCCCTACGAGCAGTACTTC. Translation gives CSVPGGPYEQYF.

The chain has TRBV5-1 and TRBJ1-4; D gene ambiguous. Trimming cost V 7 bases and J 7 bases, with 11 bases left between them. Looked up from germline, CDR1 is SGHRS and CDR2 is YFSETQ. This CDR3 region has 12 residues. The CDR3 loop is CASLREFEKLFF. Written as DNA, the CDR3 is TGCGCCAGCCTCCGGGAGTTTGAAAAACTGTTTTTT.

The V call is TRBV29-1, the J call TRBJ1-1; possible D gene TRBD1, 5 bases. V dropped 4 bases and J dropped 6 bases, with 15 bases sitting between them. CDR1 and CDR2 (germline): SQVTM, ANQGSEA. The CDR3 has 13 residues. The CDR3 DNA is TGCAGCGTTGTCCAGGGTAGGTGGTCTGAAGCTTTCTTT. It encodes CSVVQGRWSEAFF.

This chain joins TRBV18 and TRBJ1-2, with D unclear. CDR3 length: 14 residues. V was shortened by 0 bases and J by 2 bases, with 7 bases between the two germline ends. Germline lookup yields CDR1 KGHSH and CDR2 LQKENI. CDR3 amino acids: CASSPPIQNYGYTF. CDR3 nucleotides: TGTGCCAGCTCACCACCTATACAAAACTATGGCTACACCTTC.

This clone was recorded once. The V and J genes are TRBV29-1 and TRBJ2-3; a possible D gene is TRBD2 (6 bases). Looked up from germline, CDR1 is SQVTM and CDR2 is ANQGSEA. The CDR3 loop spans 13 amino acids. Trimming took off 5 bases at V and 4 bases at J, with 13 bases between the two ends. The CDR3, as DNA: TGCAGCGTTAACCGGGACTCCCCAGATACGCAGTATTTT. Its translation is CSVNRDSPDTQYF.

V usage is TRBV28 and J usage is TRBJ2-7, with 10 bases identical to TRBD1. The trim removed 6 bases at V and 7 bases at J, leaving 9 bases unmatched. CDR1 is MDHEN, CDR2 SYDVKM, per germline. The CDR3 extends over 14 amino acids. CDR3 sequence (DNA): TGTGCCAGCAGCCCTGGACAGGGGGTATTGGAGCAGTACTTC. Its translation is CASSPGQGVLEQYF. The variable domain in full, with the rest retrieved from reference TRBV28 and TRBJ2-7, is DVKVTQSSRYLVKRTGEKVFLECVQDMDHENMFWYRQDPGLGLRLIYFSYDVKMKEKGDIPEGYSVSREKKERFSLILESASTNQTSMYLCASSPGQGVLEQYFGPGTRLTVT.

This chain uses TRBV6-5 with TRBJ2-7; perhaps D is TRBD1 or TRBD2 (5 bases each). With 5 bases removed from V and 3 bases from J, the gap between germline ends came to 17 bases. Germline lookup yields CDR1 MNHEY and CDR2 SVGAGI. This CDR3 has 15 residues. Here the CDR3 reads CASSRTGTSGYEQYF. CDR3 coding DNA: TGTGCCAGCAGTCGGACCGGGACCTCCGGCTACGAGCAGTACTTC.

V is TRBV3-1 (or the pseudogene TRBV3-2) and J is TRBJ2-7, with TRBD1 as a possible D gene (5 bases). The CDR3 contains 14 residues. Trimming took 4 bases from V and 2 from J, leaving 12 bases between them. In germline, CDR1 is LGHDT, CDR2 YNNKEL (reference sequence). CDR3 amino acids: CASSPSAGPYEQYF. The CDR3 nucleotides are TGTGCCAGCAGCCCCTCGGCAGGGCCCTACGAGCAGTACTTC.

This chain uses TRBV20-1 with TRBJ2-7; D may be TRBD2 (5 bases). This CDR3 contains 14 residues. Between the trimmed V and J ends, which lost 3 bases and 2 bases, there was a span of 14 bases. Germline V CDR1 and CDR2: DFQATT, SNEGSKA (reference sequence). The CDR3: CSASHRDGTYEQYF. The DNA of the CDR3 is TGCAGTGCTAGTCATCGTGACGGGACCTACGAGCAGTACTTC.

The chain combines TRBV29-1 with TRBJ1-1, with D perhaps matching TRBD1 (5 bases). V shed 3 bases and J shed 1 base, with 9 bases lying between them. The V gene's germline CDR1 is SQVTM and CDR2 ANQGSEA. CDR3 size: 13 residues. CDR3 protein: CSVEVRENTEAFF. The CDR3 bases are TGCAGCGTTGAGGTCAGGGAGAACACTGAAGCTTTCTTT.

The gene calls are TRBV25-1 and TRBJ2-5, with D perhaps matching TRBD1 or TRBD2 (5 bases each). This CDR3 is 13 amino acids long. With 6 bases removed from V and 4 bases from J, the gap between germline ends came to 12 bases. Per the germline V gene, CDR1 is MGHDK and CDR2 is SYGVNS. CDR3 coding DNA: TGTGCCAGCAGCGCTGGGGGAAGAGAGACCCAGTACTTC. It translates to CASSAGGRETQYF. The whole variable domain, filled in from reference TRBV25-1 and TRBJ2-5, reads EADIYQTPRYLVIGTGKKITLECSQTMGHDKMYWYQQDPGMELHLIHYSYGVNSTEKGDLSSESTVSRIRTEHFPLTLESARPSHTSQYLCASSAGGRETQYFGPGTRLLVL.